This TCR beta chain was sequenced during a study of T cell responses to AZD1222 COVID-19 vaccine. Study-level points and caveats: Females made up more of the donors, who were largely white British, and clonal diversity may have come out too low. Per reports, nearly half of all spike-specific TCRs target regions that are unmutated in variants.

A word on this clone: The antigen is unknown.

This table comes from immunoSEQ multiplex PCR, and its TCRdb copy is limited to in-frame clones, with some not included. The sample records 85,000 to 130,000 clones, about 89% being singletons. Here the sequenced sample was peripheral blood, taken 28 days after the second dose of the MenACWY control vaccine. This clonotype was sampled from an adult who received the MenACWY meningococcal vaccine as a control.

CDR3 region: CASSLASGISYEQYF. The CDR3 DNA reads as TGTGCCAGCAGCTTAGCCTCCGGGATCTCCTACGAGCAGTACTTC. The gene calls are TRBV11-2 and TRBJ2-7; TRBD2 is a possible D gene (5 bases). V was shortened by 1 base and J by 0 bases, with 10 bases between the two germline ends. The CDR3 totals 15 residues. CDR1 is SGHAT, CDR2 FQNNGV, per germline. Full variable domain (missing parts from reference TRBV11-2 and TRBJ2-7): EAGVAQSPRYKIIEKRQSVAFWCNPISGHATLYWYQQILGQGPKLLIQFQNNGVVDDSQLPKDRFSAERLKGVDSTLKIQPAKLEDSAVYLCASSLASGISYEQYFGPGTRLTVT.